This T cell receptor beta chain was captured in a study of regulatory T cells in long-lasting Graves disease. Regarding the study as a whole: TCR diversity was lower in persistent Graves' patients than in newly diagnosed ones.

This clonotype was detected ten times or more. Its specificity is not known. Time point given: newly diagnosed GD, antithyroid drugs for less than 3 months. Construction of the TCR library relied on RNA isolated from PBMCs. Recruitment took place at an endocrinology department in Xi'an, China. The CDR3 totals 13 residues. In germline, CDR1 is KGHSH, CDR2 LQKENI. The J segment lost 11 bases and the V segment lost 1 base, leaving 5 bases of the junction unmatched. According to the study, TCR beta libraries were built with iRepertoire HTBI primers and CDR3-region Arm-PCR. Using its own MiXCR run on the multiplex PCR reads, TCRdb lists one record per CDR3 protein. The sample carries approximately 400,000 distinct CDR3 sequences, 12% recorded once. The same data also went into a second study, on T cells in Graves' hyperthyroidism and ophthalmopathy. That study adds: Stable hyperthyroidism: no ophthalmopathy progression over 18 months of follow-up. The study excluded patients with uncontrolled infection, other autoimmune disease, pregnancy or lactation.

The chain is built from TRBV18 and TRBJ1-1, with 9 bases identical to TRBD1. Sequenced here: peripheral blood mononuclear cells (PBMCs), sampled at new diagnosis, from a patient treated with antithyroid drugs. The clonotype was recovered from a woman under 30 with Graves disease. The CDR3 DNA is TGTGCCAGCTCACCACGGCGGGACAGGGAGGCTTTCTTT. Translation gives CASSPRRDREAFF.